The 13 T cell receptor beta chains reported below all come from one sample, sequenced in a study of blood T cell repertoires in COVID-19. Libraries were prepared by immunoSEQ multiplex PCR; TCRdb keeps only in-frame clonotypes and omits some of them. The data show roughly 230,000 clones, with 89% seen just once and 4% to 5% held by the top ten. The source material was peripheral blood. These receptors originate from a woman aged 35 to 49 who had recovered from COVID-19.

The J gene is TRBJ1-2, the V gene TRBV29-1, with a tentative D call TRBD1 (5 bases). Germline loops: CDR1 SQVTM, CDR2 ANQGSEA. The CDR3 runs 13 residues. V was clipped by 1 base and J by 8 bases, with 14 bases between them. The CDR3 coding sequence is TGCAGCGTTGAAGCTCGACAGCTTGAGGGCTACACCTTC. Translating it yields CSVEARQLEGYTF. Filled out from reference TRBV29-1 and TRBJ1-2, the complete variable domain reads SAVISQKPSRDICQRGTSLTIQCQVDSQVTMMFWYRQQPGQSLTLIATANQGSEATYESGFVIDKFPISRPNLTFSTLTVSNMSPEDSSIYLCSVEARQLEGYTFGSGTRLTVV.

The CDR3 bases are TGTGCCAGCAGCCAACAGGTGAACACTGAAGCTTTCTTT. It codes for CASSQQVNTEAFF. This sequence joins TRBV14 and TRBJ1-1; D ambiguous. Trimming left V 2 bases short and J 0 bases short, with 4 bases between. The germline gives CDR1 SGHDN, CDR2 FVKESK. This CDR3 is built from 13 residues.

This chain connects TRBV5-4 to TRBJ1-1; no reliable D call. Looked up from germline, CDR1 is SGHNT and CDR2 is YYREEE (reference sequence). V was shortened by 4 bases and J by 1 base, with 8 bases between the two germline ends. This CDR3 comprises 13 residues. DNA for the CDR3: TGTGCCAGCAGCCGCGAAGCGAACACTGAAGCTTTCTTT. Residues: CASSREANTEAFF.

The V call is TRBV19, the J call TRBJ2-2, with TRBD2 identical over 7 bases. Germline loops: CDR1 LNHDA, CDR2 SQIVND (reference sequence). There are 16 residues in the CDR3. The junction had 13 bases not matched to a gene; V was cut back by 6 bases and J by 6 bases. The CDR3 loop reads CASSPTSAQPAGELFF. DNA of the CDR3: TGTGCCAGTAGCCCTACTAGCGCGCAACCCGCCGGGGAGCTGTTTTTT.

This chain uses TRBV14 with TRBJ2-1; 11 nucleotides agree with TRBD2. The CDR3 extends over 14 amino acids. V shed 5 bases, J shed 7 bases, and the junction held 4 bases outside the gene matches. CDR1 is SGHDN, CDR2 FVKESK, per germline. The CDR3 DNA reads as TGTGCCAGCAGCTCGCGACTAGCGGGAAATGAGCAGTTCTTC. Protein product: CASSSRLAGNEQFF.

The CDR3: CAWSGDRGLNTGELFF. CDR3 nucleotides: TGTGCCTGGAGTGGGGACAGGGGGCTAAACACCGGGGAGCTGTTTTTT. The gene calls are TRBV30 and TRBJ2-2; 12 bases map to TRBD1. CDR1 is GTSNPN and CDR2 is SVGIG in the germline V gene (reference sequence). The J segment lost 2 bases and the V segment lost 1 base, leaving 2 bases of the junction unmatched. This CDR3 region has 16 residues.

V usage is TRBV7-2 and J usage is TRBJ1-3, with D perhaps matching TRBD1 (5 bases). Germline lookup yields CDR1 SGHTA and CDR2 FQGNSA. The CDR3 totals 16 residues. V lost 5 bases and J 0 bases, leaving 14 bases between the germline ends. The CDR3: CASSRGTPYSGNTIYF. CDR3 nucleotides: TGTGCCAGCAGCCGCGGGACTCCTTACTCTGGAAACACCATATATTTT.

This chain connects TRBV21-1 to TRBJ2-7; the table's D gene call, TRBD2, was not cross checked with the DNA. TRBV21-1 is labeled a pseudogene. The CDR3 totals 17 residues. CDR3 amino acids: CASSTPGGSADSYEQYV. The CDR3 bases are TGTGCCAGCAGCACCCCCGGGGGGTCCGCTGATTCCTACGAGCAGTACGTC.

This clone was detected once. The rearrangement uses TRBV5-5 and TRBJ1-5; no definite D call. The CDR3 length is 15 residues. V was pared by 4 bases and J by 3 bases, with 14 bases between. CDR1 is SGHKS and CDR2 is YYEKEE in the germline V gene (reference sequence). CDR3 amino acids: CASSAYVGYNQPQHF. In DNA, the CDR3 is TGTGCCAGCAGCGCCTACGTGGGCTACAATCAGCCCCAGCATTTT.

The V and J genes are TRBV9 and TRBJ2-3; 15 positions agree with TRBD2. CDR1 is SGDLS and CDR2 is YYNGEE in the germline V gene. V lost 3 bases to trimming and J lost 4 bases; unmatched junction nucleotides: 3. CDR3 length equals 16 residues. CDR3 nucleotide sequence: TGTGCCAGCAGCGGGACTAGCGGGGGGGCTTCAGATACGCAGTATTTT. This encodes CASSGTSGGASDTQYF.

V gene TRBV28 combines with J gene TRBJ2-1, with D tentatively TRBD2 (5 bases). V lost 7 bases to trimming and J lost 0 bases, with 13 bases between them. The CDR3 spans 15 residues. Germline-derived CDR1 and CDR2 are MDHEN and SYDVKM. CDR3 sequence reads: CASTFSDSSYNEQFF. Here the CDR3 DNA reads TGTGCCAGCACCTTTAGCGATAGCTCCTACAATGAGCAGTTCTTC.

In nucleotides, the CDR3 is TGTGCCAGCAGCAAAGCGGGGGGGGCTAGCGGGAGAGGCGCAGATACGCAGTATTTT. This translates into CASSKAGGASGRGADTQYF. The genes are TRBV21-1 and TRBJ2-3; TRBD2 was called by the table and not checked on the DNA. TRBV21-1 is a pseudogene locus. The CDR3 runs to 19 residues.

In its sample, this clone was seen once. CDR3 sequence reads: CASNFRGQASGNTIYF. The CDR3 nucleotides read TGTGCCAGCAACTTCCGCGGACAAGCCTCTGGAAACACCATATATTTT. This chain links TRBV13 with TRBJ1-3, with D possibly TRBD1 on 5 matching bases. There are 16 residues in the CDR3. CDR1 and CDR2 (germline): PRHDT, FYEKMQ (reference sequence). The V gene lost 7 bases and the J gene lost 0 bases, with 16 bases spanning the gap.